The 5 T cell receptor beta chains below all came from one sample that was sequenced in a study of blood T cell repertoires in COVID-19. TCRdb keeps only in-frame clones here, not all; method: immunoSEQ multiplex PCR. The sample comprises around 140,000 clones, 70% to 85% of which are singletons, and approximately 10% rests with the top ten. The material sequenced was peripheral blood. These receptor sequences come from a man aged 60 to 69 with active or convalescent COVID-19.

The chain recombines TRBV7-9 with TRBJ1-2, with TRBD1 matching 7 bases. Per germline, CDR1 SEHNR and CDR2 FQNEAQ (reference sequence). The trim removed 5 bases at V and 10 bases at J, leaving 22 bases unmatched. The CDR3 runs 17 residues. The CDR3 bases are TGTGCCAGCAGCGATACCGGGACAGACATAATTTATGGCCACTACACCTTC. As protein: CASSDTGTDIIYGHYTF.

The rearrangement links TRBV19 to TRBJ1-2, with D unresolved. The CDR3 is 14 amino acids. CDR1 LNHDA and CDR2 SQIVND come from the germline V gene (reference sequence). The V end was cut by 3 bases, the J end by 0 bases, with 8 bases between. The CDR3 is CASSIEGANYGYTF. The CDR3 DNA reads TGTGCCAGTAGTATCGAGGGCGCTAACTATGGCTACACCTTC.

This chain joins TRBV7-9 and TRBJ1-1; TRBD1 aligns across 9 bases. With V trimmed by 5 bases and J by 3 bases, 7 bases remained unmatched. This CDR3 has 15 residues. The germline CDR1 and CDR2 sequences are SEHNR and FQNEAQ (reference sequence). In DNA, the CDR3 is TGTGCCAGCAGCGACCGGACAGGGGCGGACACTGAAGCTTTCTTT. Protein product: CASSDRTGADTEAFF.

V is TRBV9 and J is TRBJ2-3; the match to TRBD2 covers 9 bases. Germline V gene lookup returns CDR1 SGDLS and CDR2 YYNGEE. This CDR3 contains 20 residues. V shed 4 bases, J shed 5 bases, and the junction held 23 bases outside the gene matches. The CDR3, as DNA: TGTGCCAGCAGCTCTCCCAGCTTCACAATAGCGGGAGAGGTCGGAGATACGCAGTATTTT. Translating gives CASSSPSFTIAGEVGDTQYF. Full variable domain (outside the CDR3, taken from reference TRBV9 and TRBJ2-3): DSGVTQTPKHLITATGQRVTLRCSPRSGDLSVYWYQQSLDQGLQFLIQYYNGEERAKGNILERFSAQQFPDLHSELNLSSLELGDSALYFCASSSPSFTIAGEVGDTQYFGPGTRLTVL.

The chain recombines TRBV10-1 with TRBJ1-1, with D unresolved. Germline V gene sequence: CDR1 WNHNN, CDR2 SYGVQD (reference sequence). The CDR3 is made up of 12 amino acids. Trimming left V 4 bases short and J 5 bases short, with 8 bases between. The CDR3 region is CASSGRGTEAFF. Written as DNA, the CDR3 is TGCGCCAGCAGTGGGAGAGGGACTGAAGCTTTCTTT.